A selection of T cell receptor beta chains follows, all from one sample in a study of response to subunit inactivated influenza vaccine. TCRdb re-derived calls from the RT-PCR reads in MiXCR, one entry per CDR3 protein. The sample yields 400,000 to 650,000 distinct CDR3 sequences, approximately 7.3% seen once. This material consisted of PBMCs from blood, taken 23 months after vaccination. All receptors derive from a man in his fifties or sixties who received an inactivated influenza vaccine. Each CDR3 is given with its conserved first and last residue. The D gene is left open where the match is weak. Size tells how often a clone was seen (once, few, many) or the class of an expanded clone, and some rows leave it out.

CDR3: CASSAYYNEQFF
DNA: TGTGCCAGCAGCGCATACTACAATGAGCAGTTCTTC
D: -
size: -
J: TRBJ2-1
V: TRBV6-1

CDR3: CASRAGPVDTGELFF
DNA: TGCGCCAGCAGAGCAGGCCCTGTGGACACCGGGGAGCTGTTTTTT
D: -
size: many
J: TRBJ2-2
V: TRBV5-1

CDR3: CSATPRTTDEQYF
DNA: TGCAGTGCTACGCCCCGGACTACCGACGAGCAGTACTTC
D: -
size: -
J: TRBJ2-7
V: TRBV20-1

CDR3: CSVATGGLGTEAFF
DNA: TGCAGCGTTGCGACAGGGGGGCTTGGCACTGAAGCTTTCTTT
D: TRBD1
size: many
J: TRBJ1-1
V: TRBV29-1

CDR3: CASSETGTKGGYTF
DNA: TGTGCCAGTAGTGAGACCGGGACAAAAGGCGGCTACACCTTC
D: -
size: few
J: TRBJ1-2
V: TRBV19

CDR3: CASAASSYNEQFF
DNA: TGTGCCAGTGCCGCGTCCTCCTACAATGAGCAGTTCTTC
D: -
size: few
J: TRBJ2-1
V: TRBV11-2

CDR3: CASSFVGQNTEAFF
DNA: TGTGCCAGCAGTTTTGTGGGCCAGAACACTGAAGCTTTCTTT
D: -
size: -
J: TRBJ1-1
V: TRBV12-3/TRBV12-4

CDR3: CASSPHHQGAPTEAFF
DNA: TGTGCCAGCAGTCCCCATCACCAGGGGGCGCCGACTGAAGCTTTCTTT
D: TRBD1
size: many
J: TRBJ1-1
V: TRBV28

CDR3: CASSHLGYEQYF
DNA: TGTGCCAGCAGCCACTTGGGTTACGAGCAGTACTTC
D: -
size: -
J: TRBJ2-7
V: TRBV3-1

CDR3: CASSVALEETQYF
DNA: TGTGCCAGCAGCGTAGCCCTCGAAGAGACCCAGTACTTC
D: -
size: few
J: TRBJ2-5
V: TRBV9

CDR3: CASMTSLADTQYF
DNA: TGTGCCAGTATGACGTCATTGGCAGATACGCAGTATTTT
D: -
size: -
J: TRBJ2-3
V: TRBV19

CDR3: CASGQGAVNEKLFF
DNA: TGCGCCAGCGGGCAGGGGGCCGTAAATGAAAAACTGTTTTTT
D: TRBD1
size: -
J: TRBJ1-4
V: TRBV5-1

CDR3: CASSKGGGISGANVLTF
DNA: TGTGCCAGCAGCAAAGGAGGGGGTATCTCTGGGGCCAACGTCCTGACTTTC
D: -
size: few
J: TRBJ2-6
V: TRBV21-1

CDR3: CASSAPSVADTQYF
DNA: TGTGCCAGCAGCGCCCCTAGCGTTGCAGATACGCAGTATTTT
D: -
size: few
J: TRBJ2-3
V: TRBV9

CDR3: CASSDRVGRETQYF
DNA: TGTGCCAGCAGTGACAGGGTGGGCAGGGAGACCCAGTACTTC
D: -
size: -
J: TRBJ2-5
V: TRBV25-1

CDR3: CASSFNSGKTYEQYF
DNA: TGTGCCAGCAGTTTTAATAGCGGGAAAACCTACGAGCAGTACTTC
D: TRBD2
size: -
J: TRBJ2-7
V: TRBV28

CDR3: CASNTGLPRGGELFF
DNA: TGTGCCAGCAACACCGGTTTACCCCGGGGCGGGGAGCTGTTTTTT
D: -
size: few
J: TRBJ2-2
V: TRBV12-3/TRBV12-4

CDR3: CASSHPNRDRLNYGYTF
DNA: TGCGCCAGCAGCCACCCTAACCGGGACAGACTTAACTATGGCTACACCTTC
D: TRBD1
size: many
J: TRBJ1-2
V: TRBV4-1

CDR3: CAISDPGPERWNEQFF
DNA: TGTGCCATCAGTGACCCCGGGCCCGAACGGTGGAATGAGCAGTTCTTC
D: -
size: -
J: TRBJ2-1
V: TRBV10-3

CDR3: CASGRSGDQTQYF
DNA: TGTGCCAGCGGTCGGAGCGGGGACCAGACGCAGTATTTT
D: TRBD2
size: -
J: TRBJ2-3
V: TRBV2

CDR3: CASSLDWTNEQFF
DNA: TGTGCCAGCAGCTTGGACTGGACCAATGAGCAGTTCTTC
D: -
size: many
J: TRBJ2-1
V: TRBV7-2